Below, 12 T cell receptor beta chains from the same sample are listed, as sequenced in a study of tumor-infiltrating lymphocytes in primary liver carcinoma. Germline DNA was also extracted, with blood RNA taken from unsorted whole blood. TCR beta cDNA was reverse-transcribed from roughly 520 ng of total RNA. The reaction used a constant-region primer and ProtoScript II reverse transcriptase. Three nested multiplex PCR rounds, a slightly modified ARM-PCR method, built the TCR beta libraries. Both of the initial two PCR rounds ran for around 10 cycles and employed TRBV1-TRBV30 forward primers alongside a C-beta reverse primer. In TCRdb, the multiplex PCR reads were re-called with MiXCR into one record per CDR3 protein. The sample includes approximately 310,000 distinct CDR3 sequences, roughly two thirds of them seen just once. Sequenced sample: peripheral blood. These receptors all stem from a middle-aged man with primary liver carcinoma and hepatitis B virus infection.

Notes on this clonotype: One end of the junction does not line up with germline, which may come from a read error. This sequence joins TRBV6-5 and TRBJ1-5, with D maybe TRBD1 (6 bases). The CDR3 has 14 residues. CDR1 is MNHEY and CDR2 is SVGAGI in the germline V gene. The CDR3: CASSPRGRNQPLDF. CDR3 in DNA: TGTGCCAGCAGCCCCCGGGGGCGCAATCAGCCCCTGGATTTT.

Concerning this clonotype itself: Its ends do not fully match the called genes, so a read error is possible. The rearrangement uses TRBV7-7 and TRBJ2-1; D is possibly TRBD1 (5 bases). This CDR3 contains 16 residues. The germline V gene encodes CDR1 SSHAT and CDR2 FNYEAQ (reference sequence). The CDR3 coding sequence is TGTGCTAGCAGTACACCCGACAGACACTCCTACAATGAGCAGTTCTTC. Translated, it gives CASSTPDRHSYNEQFF.

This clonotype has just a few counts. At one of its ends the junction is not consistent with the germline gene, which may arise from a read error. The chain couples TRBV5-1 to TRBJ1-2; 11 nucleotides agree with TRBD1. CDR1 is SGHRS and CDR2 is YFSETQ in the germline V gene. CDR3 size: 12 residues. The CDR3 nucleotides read TGCGCCAGCAGCTTGGAGGGGACAGGGGGATCCTTC. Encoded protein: CASSLEGTGGSF.

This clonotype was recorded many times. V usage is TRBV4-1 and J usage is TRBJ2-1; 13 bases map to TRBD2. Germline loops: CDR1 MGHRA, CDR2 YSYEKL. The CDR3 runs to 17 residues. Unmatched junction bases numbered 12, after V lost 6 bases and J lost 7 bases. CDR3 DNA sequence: TGCGCCAGCAGTCCACTAATCGGACTAGCGGGAGATAATGAGCAGTTCTTC. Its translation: CASSPLIGLAGDNEQFF.

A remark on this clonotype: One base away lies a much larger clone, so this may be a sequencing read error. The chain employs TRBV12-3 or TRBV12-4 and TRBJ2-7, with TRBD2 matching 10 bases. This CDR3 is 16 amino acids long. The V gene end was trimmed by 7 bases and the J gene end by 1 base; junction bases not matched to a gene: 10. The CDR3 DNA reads TGTGCCAGCATTTCACAGCTAGCGGGGGTATCCTACGAGCAGTACTTC. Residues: CASISQLAGVSYEQYF.

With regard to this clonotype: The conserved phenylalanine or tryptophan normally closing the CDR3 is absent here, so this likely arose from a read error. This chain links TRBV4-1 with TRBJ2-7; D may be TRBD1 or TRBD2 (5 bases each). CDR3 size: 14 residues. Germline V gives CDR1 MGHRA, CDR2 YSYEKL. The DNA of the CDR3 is TGCGCCAGCAGCCCAGGGAGTGACTCCCACGAGCAGTACCTC. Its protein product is CASSPGSDSHEQYL.

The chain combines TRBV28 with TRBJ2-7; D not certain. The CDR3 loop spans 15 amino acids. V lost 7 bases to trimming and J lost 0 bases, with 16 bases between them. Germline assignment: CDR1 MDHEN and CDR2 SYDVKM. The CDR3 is CASKRQAVPSYEQYF. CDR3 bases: TGTGCCAGCAAGAGGCAGGCAGTACCCTCCTACGAGCAGTACTTC.

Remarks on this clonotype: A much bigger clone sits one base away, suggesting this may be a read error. The CDR3 loop is CASSLDGSRTDTQYF. CDR3 in DNA: TGCGCCAGCAGCTTGGACGGGAGTAGGACAGATACGCAGTATTTT. V usage is TRBV5-1 and J usage is TRBJ2-3; a weak D match, TRBD2 (6 bases). Trimming stripped 0 bases from V and 3 bases from J, with 11 bases between. The CDR3 covers 15 residues. Germline CDR1 SGHRS, CDR2 YFSETQ.

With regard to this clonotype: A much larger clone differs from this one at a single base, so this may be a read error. The CDR3 here is CATLDLGAMHTF. The CDR3 DNA reads as TGTGCCACCCTAGACCTTGGCGCAATGCACACCTTC. The chain recombines TRBV6-5 with TRBJ1-2; D unresolved. The germline V gene encodes CDR1 MNHEY and CDR2 SVGAGI. The CDR3 runs to 12 residues. The V end lost 10 bases, the J end lost 12 bases, and 21 bases lay between the germline ends.

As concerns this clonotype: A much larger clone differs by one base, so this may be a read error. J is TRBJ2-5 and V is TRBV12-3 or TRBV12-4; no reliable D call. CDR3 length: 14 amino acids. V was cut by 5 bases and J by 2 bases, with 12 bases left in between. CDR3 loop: CASSLLVEQETQYF. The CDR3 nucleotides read TGTGCCAGCAGTCTTCTAGTGGAGCAAGAGACCCAGTACTTC.

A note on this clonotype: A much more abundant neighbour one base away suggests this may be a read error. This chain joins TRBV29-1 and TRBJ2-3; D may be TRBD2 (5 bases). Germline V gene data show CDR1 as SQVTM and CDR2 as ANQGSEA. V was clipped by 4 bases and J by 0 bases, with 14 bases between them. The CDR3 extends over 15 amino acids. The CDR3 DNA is TGCAGCGTTGTGTACGGGGAGCCTAGCACAGATACGCAGTATTTT. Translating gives CSVVYGEPSTDTQYF.

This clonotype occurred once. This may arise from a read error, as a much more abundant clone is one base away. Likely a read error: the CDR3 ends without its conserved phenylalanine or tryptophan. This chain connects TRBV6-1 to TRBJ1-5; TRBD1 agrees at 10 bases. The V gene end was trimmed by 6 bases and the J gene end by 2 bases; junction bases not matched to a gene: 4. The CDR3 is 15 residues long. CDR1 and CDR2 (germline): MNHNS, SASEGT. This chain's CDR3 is CASRMDRGGNQPQHS. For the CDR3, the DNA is TGTGCCAGCAGAATGGACAGGGGGGGCAATCAGCCCCAGCATTCT.